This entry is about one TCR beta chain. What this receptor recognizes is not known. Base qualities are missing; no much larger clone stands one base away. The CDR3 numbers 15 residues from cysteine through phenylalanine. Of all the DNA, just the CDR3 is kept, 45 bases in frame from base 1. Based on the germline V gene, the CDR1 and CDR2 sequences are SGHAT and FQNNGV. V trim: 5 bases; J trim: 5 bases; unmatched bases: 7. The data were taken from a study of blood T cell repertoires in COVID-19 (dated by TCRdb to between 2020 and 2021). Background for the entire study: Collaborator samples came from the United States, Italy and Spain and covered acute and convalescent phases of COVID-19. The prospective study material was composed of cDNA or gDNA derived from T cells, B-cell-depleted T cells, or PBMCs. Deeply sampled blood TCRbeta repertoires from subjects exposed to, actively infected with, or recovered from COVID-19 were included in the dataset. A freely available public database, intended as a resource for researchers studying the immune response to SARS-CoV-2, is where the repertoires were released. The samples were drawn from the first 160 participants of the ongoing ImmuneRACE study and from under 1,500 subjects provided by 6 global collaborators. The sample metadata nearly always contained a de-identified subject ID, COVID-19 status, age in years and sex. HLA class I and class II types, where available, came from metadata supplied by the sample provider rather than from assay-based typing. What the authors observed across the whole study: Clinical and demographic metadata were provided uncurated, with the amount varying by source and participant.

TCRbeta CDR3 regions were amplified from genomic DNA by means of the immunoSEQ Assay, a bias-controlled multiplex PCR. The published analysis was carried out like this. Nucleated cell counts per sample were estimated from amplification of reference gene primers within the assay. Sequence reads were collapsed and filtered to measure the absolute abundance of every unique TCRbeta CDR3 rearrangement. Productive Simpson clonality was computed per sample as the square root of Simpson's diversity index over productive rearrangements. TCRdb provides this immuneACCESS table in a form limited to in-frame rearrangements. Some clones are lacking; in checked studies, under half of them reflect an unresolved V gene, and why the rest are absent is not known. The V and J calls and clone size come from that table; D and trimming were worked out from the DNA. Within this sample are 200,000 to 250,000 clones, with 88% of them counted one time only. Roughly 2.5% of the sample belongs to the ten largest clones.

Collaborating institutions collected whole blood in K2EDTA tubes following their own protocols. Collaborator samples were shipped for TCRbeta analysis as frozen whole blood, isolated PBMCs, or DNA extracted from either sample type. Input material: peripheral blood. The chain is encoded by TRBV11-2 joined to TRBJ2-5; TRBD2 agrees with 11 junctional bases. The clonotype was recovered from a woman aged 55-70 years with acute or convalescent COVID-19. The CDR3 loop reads CASSTSGGGWETQYF. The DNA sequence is TGTGCCAGCAGCACTAGCGGGGGTGGTTGGGAGACCCAGTACTTC.